A single sample is the source of the 4 T cell receptor beta chains below, sequenced in a study of beta chain features in type 1 diabetes. cDNA synthesis used the whole RNA isolate, giving expressed TCRB sequences. The method was immunoSEQ multiplex PCR; TCRdb's version includes in-frame clones alone and lacks a portion of them. The sample lists about 900,000 clones, roughly a sixth occurring once. Sequencing used naive CD4+ T cells from blood. These receptors were collected from a woman aged 18-29 years in good health.

V and J are TRBV6-1 and TRBJ1-2; D is undetermined. Trimming left V 8 bases short and J 4 bases short, with 11 bases between. The V gene's germline CDR1 is MNHNS and CDR2 SASEGT. The CDR3 has 12 residues. The CDR3 loop is CASGYGPYGYTF. The CDR3 nucleotides are TGTGCCAGCGGGTACGGACCCTATGGCTACACCTTC.

This chain connects TRBV15 to TRBJ1-5; 7 bases match TRBD1. Per the germline V gene, CDR1 is LNHNV and CDR2 is YYDKDF (reference sequence). Germline trimming cut 2 bases from V and 2 bases from J; bases unmatched to any gene: 0. The CDR3 covers 14 residues. The CDR3 DNA reads TGTGCCACCAGCAGAACAGGGGGCAATCAGCCCCAGCATTTT. Encoded protein: CATSRTGGNQPQHF.

This chain uses TRBV28 with TRBJ1-1; D possibly corresponds to TRBD1 (5 bases). V gave up 5 bases and J gave up 3 bases, with 10 bases separating them. This CDR3 comprises 13 residues. The germline V gene encodes CDR1 MDHEN and CDR2 SYDVKM. CDR3 nucleotides: TGTGCCAGCAGTGGGGGGACGGACACTGAAGCTTTCTTT. As protein: CASSGGTDTEAFF.

The chain uses TRBV7-2 and TRBJ2-7; a possible D gene is TRBD1 (5 bases). V shed 6 bases and J shed 4 bases, with 19 bases lying between them. Germline V lookup: CDR1 SGHTA, CDR2 FQGNSA. The CDR3 contains 15 residues. This CDR3 reads CASRLNDNRIYEQYF. CDR3 DNA: TGTGCCAGCAGACTTAATGATAACAGGATATACGAGCAGTACTTC.